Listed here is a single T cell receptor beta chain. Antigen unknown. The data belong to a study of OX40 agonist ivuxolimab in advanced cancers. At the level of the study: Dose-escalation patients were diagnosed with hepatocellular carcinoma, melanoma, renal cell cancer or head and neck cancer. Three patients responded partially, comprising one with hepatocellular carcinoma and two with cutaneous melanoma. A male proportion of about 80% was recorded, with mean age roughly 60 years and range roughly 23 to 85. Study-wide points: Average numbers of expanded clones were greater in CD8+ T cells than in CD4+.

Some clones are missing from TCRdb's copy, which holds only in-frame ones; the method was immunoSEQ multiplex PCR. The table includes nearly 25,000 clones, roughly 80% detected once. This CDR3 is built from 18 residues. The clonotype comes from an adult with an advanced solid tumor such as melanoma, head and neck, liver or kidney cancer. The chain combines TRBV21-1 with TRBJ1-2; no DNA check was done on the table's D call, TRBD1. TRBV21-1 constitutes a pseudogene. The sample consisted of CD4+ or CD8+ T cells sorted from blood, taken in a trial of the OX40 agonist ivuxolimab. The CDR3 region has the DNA TGTGCCAGCAGATGGACTGAAGGGGGTAGGAAAGAGGTACAAGGCTACACCTTC. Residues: CASRWTEGGRKEVQGYTF.